The 7 T cell receptor beta chains below come from one sample, sequenced in a study of blood T cells in healthy people across ages. A sample-barcoded 5' primer and a J-beta primer mix were used in a second PCR of about 7 to 11 cycles. From the 5' RACE reads, TCRdb called clonotypes with MiXCR, one entry per CDR3 protein. This sample has hundreds of thousands of distinct CDR3 sequences; about 48% occur once, and the top ten carry under 50%. Sequenced sample: blood. Every receptor here comes from an elderly man in good health.

This rearrangement joins TRBV6-2 or TRBV6-3 to TRBJ2-1; 8 bases are a match to TRBD2. J gave up 5 bases and V 8 bases, and 11 bases lay outside the gene matches. CDR3 size: 15 residues. In germline, CDR1 is MNHEY, CDR2 SVGEGT. The CDR3 DNA reads TGTGCCAGCGGCCGGCGGGGAGCGGGGGACAATGAGCAGTTCTTC. Residues: CASGRRGAGDNEQFF.

This rearrangement joins TRBV24-1 to TRBJ2-7, with TRBD1 as a possible D gene (6 bases). From germline, CDR1 is KGHDR and CDR2 SFDVKD. The V end was cut by 11 bases, the J end by 4 bases, with 14 bases between. This CDR3 is 12 amino acids long. In DNA, the CDR3 is TGTGCCAGTGATCAACAGGGATACGAGCAGTACTTC. Translation: CASDQQGYEQYF.

The chain employs TRBV27 and TRBJ2-4, with 9 positions matching TRBD2. The end of the DNA aligns better with TRBJ2-5, so the J call may be wrong. CDR1 and CDR2 from the germline V gene are MNHEY and SMNVEV (reference sequence). The CDR3 totals 16 residues. The CDR3 loop is CASSSPSAGGGETQYF. In DNA form, the CDR3 reads TGTGCCAGCAGTTCTCCATCAGCGGGAGGAGGGGAGACCCAGTACTTC.

The chain uses TRBV6-1 and TRBJ2-7; D is unclear. There are 16 residues in the CDR3. Germline CDR1 is MNHNS and CDR2 is SASEGT. Trimming shortened V by 2 bases and J by 2 bases, and 16 bases separated the two germline ends. The DNA for the CDR3 is TGTGCCAGCAGTGAATTGGACCTTAAGGCAGCCTACGAGCAGTACTTC. Its translation: CASSELDLKAAYEQYF.

This chain connects TRBV28 to TRBJ2-7, with D tentatively TRBD2 (5 bases). The V end was cut by 3 bases, the J end by 6 bases, with 18 bases between. Germline values: CDR1 MDHEN, CDR2 SYDVKM. The CDR3 is 15 amino acids. In DNA form, the CDR3 reads TGTGCCAGCAGTTTCCCCGGAGAGGGCCGCGGCGAGCAGTACTTC. Encoded protein: CASSFPGEGRGEQYF.

J is TRBJ1-6 and V is TRBV14; no clear D. V gave up 0 bases and J gave up 11 bases, with 5 bases separating them. Germline values: CDR1 SGHDN, CDR2 FVKESK. This CDR3 comprises 12 residues. CDR3 residues: CASSQDLAPLHF. CDR3 coding DNA: TGTGCCAGCAGCCAAGATCTCGCACCCCTCCACTTT.

The rearrangement links TRBV5-6 to TRBJ1-6; D gene ambiguous. The CDR3 spans 17 residues. The germline gives CDR1 SGHDT, CDR2 YYEEEE. V lost 4 bases to trimming and J lost 0 bases, with 14 bases between them. The DNA for the CDR3 is TGTGCCAGCAGCCCCGCTCGCAAGGGCTCCTATAATTCACCCCTCCACTTT. Translation gives CASSPARKGSYNSPLHF.